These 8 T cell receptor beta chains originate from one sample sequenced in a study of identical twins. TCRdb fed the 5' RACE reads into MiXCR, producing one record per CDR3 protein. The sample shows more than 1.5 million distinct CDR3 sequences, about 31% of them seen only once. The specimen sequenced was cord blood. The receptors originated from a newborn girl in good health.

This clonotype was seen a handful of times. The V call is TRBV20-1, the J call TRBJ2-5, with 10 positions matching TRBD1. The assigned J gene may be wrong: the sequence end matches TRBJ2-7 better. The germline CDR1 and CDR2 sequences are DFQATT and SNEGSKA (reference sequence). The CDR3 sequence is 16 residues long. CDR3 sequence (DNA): TGCAGTGCTAGAGATGGGTTTCGACAGGGGGCAAGCGAGCAGTACTTC. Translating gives CSARDGFRQGASEQYF.

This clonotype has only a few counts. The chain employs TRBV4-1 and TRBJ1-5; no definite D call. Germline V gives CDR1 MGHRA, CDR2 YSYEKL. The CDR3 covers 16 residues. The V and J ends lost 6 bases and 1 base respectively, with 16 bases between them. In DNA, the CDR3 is TGCGCCAGCAGTCTCCGGGTCCACGGGAGCAATCAGCCCCAGCATTTT. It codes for CASSLRVHGSNQPQHF.

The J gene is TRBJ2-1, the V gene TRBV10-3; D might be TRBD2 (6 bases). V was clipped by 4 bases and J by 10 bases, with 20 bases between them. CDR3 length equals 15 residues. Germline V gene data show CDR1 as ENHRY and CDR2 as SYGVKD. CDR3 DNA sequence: TGTGCCATCAGTGGGGGGGACCTCGGGGCGGAGGAGCAGTTCTTC. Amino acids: CAISGGDLGAEEQFF.

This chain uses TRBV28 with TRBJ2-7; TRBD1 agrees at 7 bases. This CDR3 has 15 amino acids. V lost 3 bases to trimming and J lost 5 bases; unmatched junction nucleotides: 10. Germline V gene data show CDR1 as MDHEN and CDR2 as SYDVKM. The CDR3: CASSFAGTAGDEQYF. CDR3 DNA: TGTGCCAGCAGTTTTGCTGGGACAGCAGGCGACGAGCAGTACTTC.

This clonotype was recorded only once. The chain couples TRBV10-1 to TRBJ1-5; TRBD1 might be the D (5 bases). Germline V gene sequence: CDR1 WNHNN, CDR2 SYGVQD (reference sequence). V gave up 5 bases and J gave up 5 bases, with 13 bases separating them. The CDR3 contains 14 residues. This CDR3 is CASSSGSLDQPQHF. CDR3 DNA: TGCGCCAGCAGTTCAGGGTCCCTAGATCAGCCCCAGCATTTT.

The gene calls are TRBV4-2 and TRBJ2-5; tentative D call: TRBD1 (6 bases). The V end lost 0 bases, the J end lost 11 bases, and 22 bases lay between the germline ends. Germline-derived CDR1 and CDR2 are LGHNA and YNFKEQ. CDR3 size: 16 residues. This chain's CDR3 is CASSQDMGTRGWEQYF. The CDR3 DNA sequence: TGTGCCAGCAGCCAAGATATGGGGACACGGGGATGGGAGCAGTACTTC.

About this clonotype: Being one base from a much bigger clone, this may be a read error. Here the CDR3 DNA reads TGCGCCGGCAGCTCGGAGGGTCTTGAGCAGTACTTC. Encoded protein: CAGSSEGLEQYF. The chain couples TRBV5-1 to TRBJ2-7; D is possibly TRBD2 (6 bases). Germline V gene lookup returns CDR1 SGHRS and CDR2 YFSETQ. The CDR3 extends over 12 amino acids. Drawing the rest from reference TRBV5-1 and TRBJ2-7, the complete variable domain is KAGVTQTPRYLIKTRGQQVTLSCSPISGHRSVSWYQQTPGQGLQFLFEYFSETQRNKGNFPGRFSGRQFSNSRSEMNVSTLELGDSALYLCAGSSEGLEQYFGPGTRLTVT.

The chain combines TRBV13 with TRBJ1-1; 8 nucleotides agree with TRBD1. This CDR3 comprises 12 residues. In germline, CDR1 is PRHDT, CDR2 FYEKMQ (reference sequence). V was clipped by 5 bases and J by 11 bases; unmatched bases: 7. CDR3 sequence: CASSLRDRRAFF. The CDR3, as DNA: TGTGCCAGCAGCCTCCGGGACAGGCGGGCTTTCTTT.